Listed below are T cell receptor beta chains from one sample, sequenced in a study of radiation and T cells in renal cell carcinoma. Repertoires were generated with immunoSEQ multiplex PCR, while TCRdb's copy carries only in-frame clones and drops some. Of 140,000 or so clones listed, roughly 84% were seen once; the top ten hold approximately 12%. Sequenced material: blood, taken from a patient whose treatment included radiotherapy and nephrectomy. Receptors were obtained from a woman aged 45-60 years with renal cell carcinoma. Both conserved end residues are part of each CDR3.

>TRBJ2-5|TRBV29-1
CSVEGLEGETQYF
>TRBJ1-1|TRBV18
CASSPREVSTEAFF
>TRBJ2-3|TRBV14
CASSHSTDTQYF
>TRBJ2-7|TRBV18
CASSQSSSYEQYF
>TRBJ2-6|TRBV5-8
CASSPWTTHSGANVLTF
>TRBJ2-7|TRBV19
CASSPGTGGIEQYF
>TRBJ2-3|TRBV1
CTSSHQALLSTDTQYF
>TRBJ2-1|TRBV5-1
CASSLRGGAEEQFF
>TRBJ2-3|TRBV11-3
CASSSGQGAADTQYF
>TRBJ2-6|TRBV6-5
CASYRPGANVLTF
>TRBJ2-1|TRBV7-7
CASSLGTSGTNNEQFF
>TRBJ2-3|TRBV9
CASSVLSGGVDTQYF
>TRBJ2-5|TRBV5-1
CASSLGVGGGETQYF
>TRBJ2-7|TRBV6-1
CATRTSGVYEQYF
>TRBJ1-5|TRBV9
CASSVEDSEIPQHF
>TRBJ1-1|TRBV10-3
CAISETGGPEAFF
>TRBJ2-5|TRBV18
CASSRMGQETQYF
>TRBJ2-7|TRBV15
CATSRGDSSYEQYF
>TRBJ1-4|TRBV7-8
CASSLGTTTEKLFF
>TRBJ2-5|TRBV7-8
CASSRVDGEETQYF
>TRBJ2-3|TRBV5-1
CASSLVRLVADTQYF
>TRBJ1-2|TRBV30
CAWTFRTGANYGYTF
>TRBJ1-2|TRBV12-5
CASGLRLHSGSSSYGYTF
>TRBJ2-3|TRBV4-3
CASSQRLAASTDTQYF
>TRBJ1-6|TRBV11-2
CASSLGARSYNSPLHF
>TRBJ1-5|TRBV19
CASSIGNQPQHF
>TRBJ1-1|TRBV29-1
CSVARLLNTEAFF
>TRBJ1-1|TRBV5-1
CASSGQGGNTEAFF
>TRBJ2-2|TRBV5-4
CAESRGNTGELFF
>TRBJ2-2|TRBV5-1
CASSYDSGTSSTGELFF
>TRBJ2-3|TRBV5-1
CASSWRNTSTDTQYF
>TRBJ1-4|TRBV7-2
CASGMGGWNEKLFF
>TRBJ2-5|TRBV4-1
CASSPGLASLGTQYF
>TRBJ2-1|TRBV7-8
CASSPGLAGYNEQFF
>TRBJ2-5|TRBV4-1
CASSLYWGGQGEGETQYF
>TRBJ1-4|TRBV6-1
CASSSGWATNEKLFF